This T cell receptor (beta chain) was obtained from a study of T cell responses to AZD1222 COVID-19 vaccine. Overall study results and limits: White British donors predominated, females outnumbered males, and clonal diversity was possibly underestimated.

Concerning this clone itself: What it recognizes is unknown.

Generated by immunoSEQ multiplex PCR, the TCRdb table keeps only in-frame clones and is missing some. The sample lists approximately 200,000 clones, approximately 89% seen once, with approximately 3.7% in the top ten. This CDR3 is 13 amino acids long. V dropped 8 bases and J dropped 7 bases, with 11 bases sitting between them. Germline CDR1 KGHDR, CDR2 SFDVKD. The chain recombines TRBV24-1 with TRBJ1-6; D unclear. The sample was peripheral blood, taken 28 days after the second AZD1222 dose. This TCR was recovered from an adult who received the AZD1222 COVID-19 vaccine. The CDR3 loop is CATNPPRNSPLHF. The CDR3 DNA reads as TGTGCCACCAACCCCCCACGGAATTCACCCCTCCACTTT.